This entry features one T cell receptor beta chain sequence. The antigen remains unidentified. The sample's treatment: oral pan-JAK inhibitor, 5-10 mg twice daily. Punch biopsies of lesional scalp, plus peripheral blood, were taken from alopecia areata patients. The CDR3 is 14 amino acids. Trimming shortened V by 1 base and J by 0 bases, and 7 bases separated the two germline ends. Germline assignment: CDR1 SGHRS and CDR2 YFSETQ. The data were taken from a study of CD8+ T cells in alopecia areata. Study findings and constraints: Between patients, shared TCR sequences were less clear than in mice. This was possibly due in part to HLA diversity in the patient population.

Extracted RNA was reverse transcribed, and the resulting cDNA served as sequencing template. The repertoire was sequenced with immunoSEQ multiplex PCR; TCRdb's copy has only in-frame clones and lacks some. Of under 350,000 clones in the sample, more than 45% were seen once. This sample comprised CD4+ T cells sorted from blood, obtained at week 24, from a patient treated with tofacitinib. This receptor was taken from a human donor with alopecia areata. The chain carries TRBV5-1 and TRBJ1-1, with D unclear. CDR3 sequence (DNA): TGCGCCAGCAGCTTGCTAAGCATGAACACTGAAGCTTTCTTT. This gives the protein CASSLLSMNTEAFF.